This T cell receptor (beta chain) came from a study of blood T cell repertoires in COVID-19. Study information: Some COVID-19 samples were acute and others convalescent; all came from the United States, Italy and Spain.

Germline V gene sequence: CDR1 SEHNR, CDR2 FQNEAQ (reference sequence). CDR3 length: 14 amino acids. V dropped 4 bases and J dropped 7; count of bases not matched to a gene: 6. Assignments of participants to cohorts depended upon their own reported clinical history. Per the study methods: From reference gene primer amplification, estimates of nucleated cell counts were derived. The protocol was immunoSEQ multiplex PCR, while the TCRdb copy is restricted to in-frame clones and leaves out a portion. That table gives V, J and clone size, and the DNA gave D and trimming. Seen here are approximately 310,000 clones, about 89% observed once, and the top ten hold around 4.8%.

The receptor was isolated from a man in his sixties who had recovered from COVID-19. The chain uses TRBV7-9 and TRBJ2-1, with 8 bases aligning to TRBD1. Sequencing was done on a sample of PBMCs or T cells enriched from blood (not recorded which). Here the CDR3 reads CASSSDRGENEQFF. The CDR3, as DNA: TGTGCCAGCAGCTCAGACAGGGGTGAGAATGAGCAGTTCTTC.